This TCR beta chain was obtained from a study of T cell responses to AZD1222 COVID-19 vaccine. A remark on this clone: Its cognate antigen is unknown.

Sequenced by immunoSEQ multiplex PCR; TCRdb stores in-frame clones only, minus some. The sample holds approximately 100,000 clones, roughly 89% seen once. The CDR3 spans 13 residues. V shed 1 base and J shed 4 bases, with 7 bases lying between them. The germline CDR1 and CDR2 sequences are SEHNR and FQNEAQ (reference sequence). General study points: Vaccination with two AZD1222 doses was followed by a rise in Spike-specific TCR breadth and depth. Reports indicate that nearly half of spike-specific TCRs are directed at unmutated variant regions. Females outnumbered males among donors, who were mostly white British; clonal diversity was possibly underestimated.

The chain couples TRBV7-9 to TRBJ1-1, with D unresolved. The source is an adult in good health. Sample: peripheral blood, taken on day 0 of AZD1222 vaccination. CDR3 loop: CASSLGWFTEAFF. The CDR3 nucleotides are TGTGCCAGCAGCTTAGGCTGGTTCACTGAAGCTTTCTTT.